This TCR beta chain originates from a study of cytomegalovirus exposure and HLA in healthy donors. At the level of the study: The same platform used for the 666 first-cohort repertoires was also used for the 130 or so validation repertoires, as a later analysis reported.

To note about this clone: Its target is unknown.

V shed 5 bases and J shed 2 bases, with 13 bases lying between them. Germline V gene data show CDR1 as SGHTA and CDR2 as FQGNSA. The CDR3 is 14 amino acids. Study results and limitations: Cytomegalovirus-associated status was assigned to 150 to 200 TCR beta chains.

Profiled with immunoSEQ multiplex PCR; TCRdb holds only in-frame clones, not every one. The sample includes fewer than 400,000 clones, 86% of them seen just once. This receptor was taken from a woman in her late teens or twenties in good health and CMV-seronegative. Sequencing input: PBMCs. The genes are TRBV7-2 and TRBJ2-7; D perhaps matches TRBD2 (7 bases). CDR3 nucleotides: TGTGCCAGCAGCGGGGGGCGGGGGACCTACGAGCAGTACTTC. This codes for CASSGGRGTYEQYF. The whole variable domain, remainder taken from reference TRBV7-2 and TRBJ2-7, is GAGVSQSPSNKVTEKGKDVELRCDPISGHTALYWYRQSLGQGLEFLIYFQGNSAPDKSGLPSDRFSAERTGGSVSTLTIQRTQQEDSAVYLCASSGGRGTYEQYFGPGTRLTVT.